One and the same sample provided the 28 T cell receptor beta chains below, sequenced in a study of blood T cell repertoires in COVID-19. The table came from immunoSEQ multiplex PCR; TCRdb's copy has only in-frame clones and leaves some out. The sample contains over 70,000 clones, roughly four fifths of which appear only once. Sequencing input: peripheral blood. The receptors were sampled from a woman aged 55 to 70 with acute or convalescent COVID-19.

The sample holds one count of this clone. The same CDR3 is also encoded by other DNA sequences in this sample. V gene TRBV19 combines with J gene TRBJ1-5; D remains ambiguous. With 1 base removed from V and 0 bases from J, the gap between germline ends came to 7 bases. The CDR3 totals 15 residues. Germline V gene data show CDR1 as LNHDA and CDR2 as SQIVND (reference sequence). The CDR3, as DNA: TGTGCCAGTAGTATAGGAGGGTATAGCAATCAGCCCCAGCATTTT. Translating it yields CASSIGGYSNQPQHF.

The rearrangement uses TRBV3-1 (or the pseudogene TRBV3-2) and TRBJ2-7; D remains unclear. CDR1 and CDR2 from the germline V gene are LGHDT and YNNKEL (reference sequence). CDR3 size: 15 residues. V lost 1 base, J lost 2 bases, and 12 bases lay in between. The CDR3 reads CASSQGIHTTYEQYF. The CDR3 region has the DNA TGTGCCAGCAGCCAAGGTATACACACAACCTACGAGCAGTACTTC.

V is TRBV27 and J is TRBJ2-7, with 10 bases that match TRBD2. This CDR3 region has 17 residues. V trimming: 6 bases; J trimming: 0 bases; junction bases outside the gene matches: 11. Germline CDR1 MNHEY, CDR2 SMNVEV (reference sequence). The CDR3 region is CASRLKYGTSVSYEQYF. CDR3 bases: TGTGCCAGCAGATTAAAGTACGGGACTAGCGTCTCCTACGAGCAGTACTTC.

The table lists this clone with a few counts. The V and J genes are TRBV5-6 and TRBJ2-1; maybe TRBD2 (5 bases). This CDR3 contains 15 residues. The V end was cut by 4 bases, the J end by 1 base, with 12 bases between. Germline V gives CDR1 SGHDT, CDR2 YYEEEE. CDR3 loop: CASSPGPGSYNEQFF. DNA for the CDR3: TGTGCCAGCAGCCCCGGCCCGGGGTCCTACAATGAGCAGTTCTTC.

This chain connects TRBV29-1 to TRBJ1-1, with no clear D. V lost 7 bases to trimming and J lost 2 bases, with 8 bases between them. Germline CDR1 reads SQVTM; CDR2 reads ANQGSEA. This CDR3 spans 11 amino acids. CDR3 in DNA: TGCAGCGGGACTATAAACACTGAAGCTTTCTTT. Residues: CSGTINTEAFF.

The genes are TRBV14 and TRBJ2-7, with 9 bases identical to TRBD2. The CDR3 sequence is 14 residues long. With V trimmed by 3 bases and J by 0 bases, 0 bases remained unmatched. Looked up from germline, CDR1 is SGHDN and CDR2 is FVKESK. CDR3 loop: CASSQTSGSYEQYF. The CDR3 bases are TGTGCCAGCAGCCAGACTAGCGGCTCCTACGAGCAGTACTTC.

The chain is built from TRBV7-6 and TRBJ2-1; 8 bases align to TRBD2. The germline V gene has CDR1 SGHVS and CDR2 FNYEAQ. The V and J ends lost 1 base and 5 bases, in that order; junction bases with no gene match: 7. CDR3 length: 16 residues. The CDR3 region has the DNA TGTGCCAGCAGCTTAGAGGGGACTAGAATCCACAATGAGCAGTTCTTC. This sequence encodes CASSLEGTRIHNEQFF.

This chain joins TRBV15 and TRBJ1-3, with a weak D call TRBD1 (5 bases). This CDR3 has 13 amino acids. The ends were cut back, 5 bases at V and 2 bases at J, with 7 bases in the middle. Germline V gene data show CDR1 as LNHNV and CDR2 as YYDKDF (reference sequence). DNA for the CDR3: TGTGCCACCAGCCCAGGGACTGGAAACACCATATATTTT. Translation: CATSPGTGNTIYF.

The CDR3: CASSRDRVKQNTEAFF. The CDR3 nucleotides are TGTGCCAGCAGCCGGGACAGGGTAAAGCAGAACACTGAAGCTTTCTTT. This chain connects TRBV5-6 to TRBJ1-1, with 9 positions matching TRBD1. Germline-derived CDR1 and CDR2 are SGHDT and YYEEEE. Unmatched junction bases numbered 8, after V lost 4 bases and J lost 1 base. The CDR3 length is 16 residues.

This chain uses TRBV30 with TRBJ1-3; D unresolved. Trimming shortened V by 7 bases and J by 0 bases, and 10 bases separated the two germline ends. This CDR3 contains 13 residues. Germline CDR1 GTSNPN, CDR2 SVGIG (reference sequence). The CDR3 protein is CAYDLSSGNTIYF. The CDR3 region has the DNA TGTGCCTACGACTTGAGCTCTGGAAACACCATATATTTT.

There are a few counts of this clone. The CDR3 loop reads CAWSVLDEQYF. CDR3 coding DNA: TGTGCCTGGAGTGTACTGGACGAGCAGTACTTC. V usage is TRBV30 and J usage is TRBJ2-7; no clear D. V was cut by 0 bases and J by 5 bases, with 5 bases left in between. The CDR3 sequence is 11 residues long. Germline values: CDR1 GTSNPN, CDR2 SVGIG (reference sequence).

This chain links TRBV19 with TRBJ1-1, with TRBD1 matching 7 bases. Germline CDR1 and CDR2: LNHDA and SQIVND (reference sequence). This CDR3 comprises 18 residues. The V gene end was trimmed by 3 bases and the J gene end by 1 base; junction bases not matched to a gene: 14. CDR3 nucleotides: TGTGCCAGTAGTATCGTTCACCGAACCGGGACAGAGAACACTGAAGCTTTCTTT. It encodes CASSIVHRTGTENTEAFF.

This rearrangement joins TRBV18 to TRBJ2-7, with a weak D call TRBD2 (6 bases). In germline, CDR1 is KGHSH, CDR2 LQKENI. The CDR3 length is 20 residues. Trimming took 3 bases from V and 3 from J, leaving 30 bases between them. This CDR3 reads CASSPTAGSKLAGPHYEQYF. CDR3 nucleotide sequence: TGTGCCAGCTCACCCACAGCCGGGTCCAAGCTGGCGGGGCCCCACTACGAGCAGTACTTC.

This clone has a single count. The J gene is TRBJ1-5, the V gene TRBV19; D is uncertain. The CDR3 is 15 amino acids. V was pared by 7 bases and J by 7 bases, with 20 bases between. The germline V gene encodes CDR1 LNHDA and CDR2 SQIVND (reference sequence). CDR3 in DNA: TGTGCCAGTACCCCGGGCGGGGTCTTAGGGCAGCCCCAGCATTTT. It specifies CASTPGGVLGQPQHF.

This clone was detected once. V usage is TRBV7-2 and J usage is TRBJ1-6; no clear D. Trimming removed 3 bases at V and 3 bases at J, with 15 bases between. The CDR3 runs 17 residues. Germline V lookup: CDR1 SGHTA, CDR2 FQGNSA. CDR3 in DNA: TGTGCCAGCAGCTTCTCTAGCCAGGCATACTATAATTCACCCCTCCACTTT. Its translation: CASSFSSQAYYNSPLHF.

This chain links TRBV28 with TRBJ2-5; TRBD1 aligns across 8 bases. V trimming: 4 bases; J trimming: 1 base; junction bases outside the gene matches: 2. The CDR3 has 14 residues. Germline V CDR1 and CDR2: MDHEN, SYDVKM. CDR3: CASSSQGAQETQYF. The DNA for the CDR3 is TGTGCCAGCAGTTCCCAGGGGGCCCAAGAGACCCAGTACTTC.

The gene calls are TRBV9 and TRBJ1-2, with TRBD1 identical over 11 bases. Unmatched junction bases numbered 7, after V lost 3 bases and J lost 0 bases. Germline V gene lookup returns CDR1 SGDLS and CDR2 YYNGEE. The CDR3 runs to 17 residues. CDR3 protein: CASSAEGQGVTNYGYTF. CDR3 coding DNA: TGTGCCAGCAGCGCGGAGGGACAGGGGGTAACTAACTATGGCTACACCTTC.

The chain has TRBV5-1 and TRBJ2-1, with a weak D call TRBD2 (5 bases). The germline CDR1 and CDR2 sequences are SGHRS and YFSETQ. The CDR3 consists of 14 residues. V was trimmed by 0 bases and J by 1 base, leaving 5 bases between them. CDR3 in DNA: TGCGCCAGCAGCTTGGGGGAGTCCTACAATGAGCAGTTCTTC. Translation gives CASSLGESYNEQFF. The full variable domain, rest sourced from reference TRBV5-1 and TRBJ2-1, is KAGVTQTPRYLIKTRGQQVTLSCSPISGHRSVSWYQQTPGQGLQFLFEYFSETQRNKGNFPGRFSGRQFSNSRSEMNVSTLELGDSALYLCASSLGESYNEQFFGPGTRLTVL.

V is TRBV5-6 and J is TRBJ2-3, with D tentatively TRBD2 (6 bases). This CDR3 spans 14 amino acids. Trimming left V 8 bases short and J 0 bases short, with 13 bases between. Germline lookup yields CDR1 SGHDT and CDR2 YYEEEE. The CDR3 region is CASTSLDSTDTQYF. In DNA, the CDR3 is TGTGCCAGTACTAGCCTCGATAGCACAGATACGCAGTATTTT.

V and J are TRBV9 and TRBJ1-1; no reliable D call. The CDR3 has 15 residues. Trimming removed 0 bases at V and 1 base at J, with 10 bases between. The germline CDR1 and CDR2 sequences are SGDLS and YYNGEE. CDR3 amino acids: CASSVGGTPNTEAFF. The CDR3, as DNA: TGTGCCAGCAGCGTAGGTGGTACACCGAACACTGAAGCTTTCTTT.

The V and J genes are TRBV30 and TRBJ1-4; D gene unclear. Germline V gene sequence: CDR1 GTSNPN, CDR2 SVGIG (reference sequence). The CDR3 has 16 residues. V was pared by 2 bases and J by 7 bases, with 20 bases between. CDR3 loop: CAWSTPGLQAGEKLFF. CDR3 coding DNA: TGTGCCTGGAGTACCCCCGGGCTCCAAGCGGGTGAAAAACTGTTTTTT.

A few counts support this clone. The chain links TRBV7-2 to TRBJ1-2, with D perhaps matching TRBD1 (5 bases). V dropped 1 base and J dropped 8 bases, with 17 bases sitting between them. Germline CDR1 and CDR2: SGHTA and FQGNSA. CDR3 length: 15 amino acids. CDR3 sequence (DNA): TGTGCCAGCAGCTTAGAGGGGTCGGGTTTGGGAGGCTACACCTTC. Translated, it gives CASSLEGSGLGGYTF. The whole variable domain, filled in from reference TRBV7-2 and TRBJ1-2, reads GAGVSQSPSNKVTEKGKDVELRCDPISGHTALYWYRQSLGQGLEFLIYFQGNSAPDKSGLPSDRFSAERTGGSVSTLTIQRTQQEDSAVYLCASSLEGSGLGGYTFGSGTRLTVV.

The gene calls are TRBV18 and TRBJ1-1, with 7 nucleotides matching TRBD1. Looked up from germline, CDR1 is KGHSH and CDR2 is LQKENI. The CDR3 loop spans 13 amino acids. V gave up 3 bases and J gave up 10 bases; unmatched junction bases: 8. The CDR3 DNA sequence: TGTGCCAGCTCACCGACAGGGCAGGCGGGAGCTTTCTTT. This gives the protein CASSPTGQAGAFF.

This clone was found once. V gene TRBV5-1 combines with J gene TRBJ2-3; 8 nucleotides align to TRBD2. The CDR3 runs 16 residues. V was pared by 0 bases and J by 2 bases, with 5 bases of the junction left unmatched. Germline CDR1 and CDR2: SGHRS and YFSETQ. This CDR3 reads CASSLATSGYTDTQYF. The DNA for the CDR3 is TGCGCCAGCAGCTTGGCTACTAGCGGATACACAGATACGCAGTATTTT. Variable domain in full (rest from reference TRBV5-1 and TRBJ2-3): KAGVTQTPRYLIKTRGQQVTLSCSPISGHRSVSWYQQTPGQGLQFLFEYFSETQRNKGNFPGRFSGRQFSNSRSEMNVSTLELGDSALYLCASSLATSGYTDTQYFGPGTRLTVL.

CDR3 amino acids: CASSFQGSISGNTIYF. In DNA, the CDR3 is TGTGCCAGCAGCTTTCAGGGTAGTATTTCTGGAAACACCATATATTTT. The V and J genes are TRBV11-2 and TRBJ1-3; the D gene is possibly TRBD1 (5 bases). Trimming stripped 3 bases from V and 1 base from J, with 13 bases between. The CDR3 is made up of 16 amino acids. Germline V gives CDR1 SGHAT, CDR2 FQNNGV.

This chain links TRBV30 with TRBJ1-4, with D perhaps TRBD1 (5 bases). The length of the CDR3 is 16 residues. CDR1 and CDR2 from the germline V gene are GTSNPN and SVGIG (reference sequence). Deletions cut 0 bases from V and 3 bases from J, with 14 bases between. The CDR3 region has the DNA TGTGCCTGGAGTGTACTGGCCCGGGGGGCTAATGAAAAACTGTTTTTT. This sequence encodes CAWSVLARGANEKLFF.

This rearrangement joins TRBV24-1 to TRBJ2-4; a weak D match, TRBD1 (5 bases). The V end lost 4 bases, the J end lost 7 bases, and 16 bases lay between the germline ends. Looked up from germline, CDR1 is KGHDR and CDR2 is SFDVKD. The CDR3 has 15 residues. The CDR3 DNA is TGTGCCACCAGTGACCCCACAGGTACTTCCAACATTCAGTACTTC. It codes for CATSDPTGTSNIQYF.

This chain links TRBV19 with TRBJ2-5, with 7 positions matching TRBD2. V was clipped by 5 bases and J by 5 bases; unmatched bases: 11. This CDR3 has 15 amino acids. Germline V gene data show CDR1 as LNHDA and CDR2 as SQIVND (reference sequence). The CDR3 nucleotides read TGTGCCAGTAGTGCGAAGAGACTAGCAGGGGAGACCCAGTACTTC. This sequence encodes CASSAKRLAGETQYF.